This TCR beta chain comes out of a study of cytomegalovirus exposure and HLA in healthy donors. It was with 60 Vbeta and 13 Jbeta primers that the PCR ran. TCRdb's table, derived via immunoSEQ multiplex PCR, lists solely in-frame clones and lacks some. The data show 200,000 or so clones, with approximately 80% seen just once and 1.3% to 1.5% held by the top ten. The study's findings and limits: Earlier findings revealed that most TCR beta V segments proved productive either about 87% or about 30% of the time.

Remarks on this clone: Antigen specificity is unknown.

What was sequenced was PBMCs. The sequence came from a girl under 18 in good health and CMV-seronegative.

The CDR3 loop reads CASSLQATIYF. The CDR3 nucleotides are TGTGCCAGCAGCTTACAGGCCACCATATATTTT. This chain uses TRBV7-9 with TRBJ1-3; D remains unclear. The germline V gene has CDR1 SEHNR and CDR2 FQNEAQ (reference sequence). The V end was cut by 2 bases, the J end by 9 bases, with 5 bases between. This CDR3 has 11 amino acids. Full variable domain (rest looked up from reference TRBV7-9 and TRBJ1-3): DTGVSQNPRHKITKRGQNVTFRCDPISEHNRLYWYRQTLGQGPEFLTYFQNEAQLEKSRLLSDRFSAERPKGSFSTLEIQRTEQGDSAMYLCASSLQATIYFGEGSWLTVV.